The 2 T cell receptor beta chains listed next were all sequenced from one sample in a study of blood T cells in healthy people across ages. With a J-beta primer mix and a sample-barcoded 5' primer, a second PCR ran roughly 6 to 11 cycles. TCRdb independently ran MiXCR on the 5' RACE reads; one entry per CDR3 protein. Among approximately 800,000 distinct CDR3 sequences listed, roughly 64% were seen once. Sequences were obtained from blood. These receptors were obtained from a man under 40 in good health.

A word on this clonotype: This may stem from a read error, because a much larger clone lies one nucleotide away. The V and J genes are TRBV9 and TRBJ2-5; TRBD2 agrees at 9 bases. The CDR3 covers 16 residues. Per the germline V gene, CDR1 is SGDLS and CDR2 is YYNGEE. V lost 3 bases and J lost 7; bases outside the gene matches: 13. In DNA, the CDR3 is TGTGCCAGCAGCGCAGAAATAGCGGGAGATTTGGGGACCCAGTACTTC. Translating gives CASSAEIAGDLGTQYF. The whole variable domain, remainder taken from reference TRBV9 and TRBJ2-5, is DSGVTQTPKHLITATGQRVTLRCSPRSGDLSVYWYQQSLDQGLQFLIQYYNGEERAKGNILERFSAQQFPDLHSELNLSSLELGDSALYFCASSAEIAGDLGTQYFGPGTRLLVL.

In this sample, this clonotype turned up a few times. The chain links TRBV7-2 to TRBJ2-7; 15 nucleotides agree with TRBD2. Germline CDR1 is SGHTA and CDR2 is FQGNSA. The CDR3 has 14 amino acids. Trimming took 6 bases from V and 8 from J; bases not matched to a gene: 5. CDR3: CASSTGLAGGQQYF. In DNA, the CDR3 is TGTGCCAGCAGTACCGGACTAGCGGGAGGGCAGCAGTACTTC.